This entry lists 20 T cell receptor beta chains sequenced from one sample in a study of blood T cell repertoires in COVID-19 (dated by TCRdb to the early 2020s). Library prep was done by the immunoSEQ multiplex PCR assay. This is the immuneACCESS table as TCRdb keeps it, with only in-frame sequences that have V and J called. A part of the clones is gone; compared with another copy, unresolved V genes explain less than half, and the rest is unexplained. Recorded for this sample are hundreds of thousands of clones; roughly 90% of them occurred a single time. Under 4% of the sample is held by the ten biggest clonotypes. The specimen sequenced was peripheral blood. Source of these receptors: a woman in her thirties with COVID-19, enrolled during active disease.

The V call is TRBV2, the J call TRBJ1-2; D is unresolved. Looked up from germline, CDR1 is SNHLY and CDR2 is FYNNEI. V was pared by 1 base and J by 4 bases, with 10 bases between. The CDR3 loop spans 14 amino acids. DNA of the CDR3: TGTGCCAGCAGTGAAGACCTTAACTCCTATGGCTACACCTTC. Amino acids: CASSEDLNSYGYTF.

The chain is built from TRBV5-5 and TRBJ1-1; no definite D call. Germline V gene sequence: CDR1 SGHKS, CDR2 YYEKEE (reference sequence). V was trimmed by 4 bases and J by 5 bases, leaving 9 bases between them. The CDR3 length is 12 residues. CDR3 sequence reads: CASSQRRTEAFF. The CDR3 DNA sequence: TGTGCCAGCAGCCAGCGGCGGACTGAAGCTTTCTTT. Full variable domain (missing parts from reference TRBV5-5 and TRBJ1-1): DAGVTQSPTHLIKTRGQQVTLRCSPISGHKSVSWYQQVLGQGPQFIFQYYEKEERGRGNFPDRFSARQFPNYSSELNVNALLLGDSALYLCASSQRRTEAFFGQGTRLTVV.

This sequence joins TRBV7-8 and TRBJ2-3; 8 bases fit TRBD1. The V and J ends lost 5 bases and 3 bases, in that order; junction bases with no gene match: 4. CDR1 and CDR2 from the germline V gene are SGHVS and FQNEAQ. CDR3 size: 14 residues. For the CDR3, the DNA is TGTGCCAGCAGCCCCCGGACAGGGACAGATACGCAGTATTTT. It encodes CASSPRTGTDTQYF.

This clone showed up just a few times. The V gene is TRBV4-2, the J gene TRBJ1-3; D gene ambiguous. The CDR3 is made up of 15 amino acids. The V gene lost 0 bases and the J gene lost 4 bases, with 10 bases spanning the gap. Germline values: CDR1 LGHNA, CDR2 YNFKEQ. In DNA form, the CDR3 reads TGTGCCAGCAGCCAAGATCAGGAAGTCGGAAACACCATATATTTT. Protein: CASSQDQEVGNTIYF.

As concerns this clone: The same CDR3 can be traced to other DNA sequences in this sample. V is TRBV3-1 (or the pseudogene TRBV3-2) and J is TRBJ2-2, with 11 nucleotides matching TRBD2. The CDR3 runs 15 residues. J was trimmed by 5 bases and V by 2 bases; bases with no gene match: 1. Germline loops: CDR1 LGHDT, CDR2 YNNKEL (reference sequence). The CDR3 reads CASSQRLAGTGELFF. The CDR3 DNA reads as TGTGCCAGCAGCCAAAGACTAGCGGGAACCGGGGAGCTGTTTTTT.

The DNA for the CDR3 is TGTGCCAGCAGTCTGGGGCGGACAGCTAACTATGGCTACACCTTC. It specifies CASSLGRTANYGYTF. The gene calls are TRBV6-2 or TRBV6-3 and TRBJ1-2, with D maybe TRBD1 (6 bases). Germline V CDR1 and CDR2: MNHEY, SVGEGT. V lost 5 bases, J lost 0 bases, and 13 bases lay in between. This CDR3 spans 15 amino acids.

The V call is TRBV7-8, the J call TRBJ2-7, with TRBD1 as a possible D gene (7 bases). CDR1 is SGHVS, CDR2 FQNEAQ, per germline. The ends were cut back, 5 bases at V and 2 bases at J, with 19 bases in the middle. The CDR3 consists of 16 residues. In DNA form, the CDR3 reads TGTGCCAGCAGCCCAGGAGGGGTGGGACAGACCTACGAGCAGTACTTC. Translating it yields CASSPGGVGQTYEQYF.

CDR3 residues: CATHSGRNRDSPLHF. The CDR3 DNA sequence: TGTGCCACCCACTCAGGGAGGAATCGGGATTCACCCCTCCACTTT. The rearrangement uses TRBV15 and TRBJ1-6, with D possibly being TRBD1 (5 bases). Germline CDR1 and CDR2: LNHNV and YYDKDF (reference sequence). The CDR3 runs to 15 residues. V was cut by 8 bases and J by 8 bases, with 19 bases left in between.

This chain links TRBV4-2 with TRBJ1-2, with 8 nucleotides matching TRBD1. There are 17 residues in the CDR3. The germline V gene has CDR1 LGHNA and CDR2 YNFKEQ. The ends lost 0 bases at V and 7 bases at J; junction bases unmatched: 13. CDR3 DNA sequence: TGTGCCAGCAGCCAAGACTTGGAGACAGGGGTCGTCGGTGGCTACACCTTC. As protein: CASSQDLETGVVGGYTF.

This chain links TRBV28 with TRBJ2-2, with 7 bases fitting TRBD1. The CDR3 length is 21 residues. Looked up from germline, CDR1 is MDHEN and CDR2 is SYDVKM. With 3 bases clipped from V and 2 bases from J, the junction kept 21 bases outside the gene matches. The CDR3 region is CASSFFFGGRNRGANTGELFF. CDR3 coding DNA: TGTGCCAGCAGTTTTTTCTTCGGAGGTCGGAACAGGGGCGCAAACACCGGGGAGCTGTTTTTT. Drawing the rest from reference TRBV28 and TRBJ2-2, the complete variable domain is DVKVTQSSRYLVKRTGEKVFLECVQDMDHENMFWYRQDPGLGLRLIYFSYDVKMKEKGDIPEGYSVSREKKERFSLILESASTNQTSMYLCASSFFFGGRNRGANTGELFFGEGSRLTVL.

The chain recombines TRBV19 with TRBJ2-6, with TRBD1 as a possible D gene (5 bases). CDR1 and CDR2 (germline): LNHDA, SQIVND (reference sequence). The ends were cut back, 5 bases at V and 1 base at J, with 6 bases in the middle. The CDR3 spans 14 residues. The CDR3 DNA follows: TGTGCCAGTAGTCCAGGGTCTGGGGCCAACGTCCTGACTTTC. Protein product: CASSPGSGANVLTF.

The chain carries TRBV11-2 and TRBJ1-2; tentatively, D is TRBD1 (5 bases). The germline V gene encodes CDR1 SGHAT and CDR2 FQNNGV. V shed 0 bases and J shed 4 bases, with 15 bases lying between them. The CDR3 loop spans 16 amino acids. The CDR3 bases are TGTGCCAGCAGCTTAGATTCCCCAGGGATCGTCTATGGCTACACCTTC. Translated: CASSLDSPGIVYGYTF. The entire variable domain, with the rest obtained from reference TRBV11-2 and TRBJ1-2, is as follows: EAGVAQSPRYKIIEKRQSVAFWCNPISGHATLYWYQQILGQGPKLLIQFQNNGVVDDSQLPKDRFSAERLKGVDSTLKIQPAKLEDSAVYLCASSLDSPGIVYGYTFGSGTRLTVV.

The chain is built from TRBV6-5 and TRBJ2-5; D perhaps matches TRBD2 (6 bases). This CDR3 spans 13 amino acids. CDR1 MNHEY and CDR2 SVGAGI come from the germline V gene. V gave up 7 bases and J gave up 3 bases, with 12 bases separating them. CDR3 amino acids: CASNLPGEETQYF. CDR3 nucleotide sequence: TGTGCCAGCAATTTACCGGGGGAAGAGACCCAGTACTTC.

The chain uses TRBV27 and TRBJ2-6; TRBD1 aligns across 7 bases. Trimming cost V 1 base and J 4 bases; bases outside gene matches: 4. The CDR3 spans 16 residues. Germline lookup yields CDR1 MNHEY and CDR2 SMNVEV (reference sequence). This CDR3 reads CASSLWDSEGANVLTF. The CDR3, as DNA: TGTGCCAGCAGTTTATGGGACAGTGAAGGGGCCAACGTCCTGACTTTC. Using reference TRBV27 and TRBJ2-6 for the parts outside the CDR3, the full variable domain is EAQVTQNPRYLITVTGKKLTVTCSQNMNHEYMSWYRQDPGLGLRQIYYSMNVEVTDKGDVPEGYKVSRKEKRNFPLILESPSPNQTSLYFCASSLWDSEGANVLTFGAGSRLTVL.

This chain links TRBV24-1 with TRBJ2-7; TRBD1 matches 7 bases. The germline CDR1 and CDR2 sequences are KGHDR and SFDVKD. Germline trimming cut 6 bases from V and 5 bases from J; bases unmatched to any gene: 12. CDR3 length: 15 amino acids. CDR3 amino acids: CATSRTGARDNEQYF. The CDR3 region has the DNA TGTGCCACCAGTCGTACAGGGGCCCGCGACAACGAGCAGTACTTC.

V and J are TRBV6-5 and TRBJ1-5; possible D gene TRBD1, 6 bases. Germline V gives CDR1 MNHEY, CDR2 SVGAGI. V lost 7 bases, J lost 5 bases, and 9 bases lay in between. The length of the CDR3 is 12 residues. CDR3: CASTGGHQPQHF. The CDR3 DNA reads as TGTGCCAGCACTGGGGGCCATCAGCCCCAGCATTTT.

The chain carries TRBV6-6 and TRBJ1-6; 9 bases fit TRBD1. J was trimmed by 9 bases and V by 0 bases; bases with no gene match: 6. This CDR3 contains 16 residues. Germline V gives CDR1 MNHNY, CDR2 SVGAGI (reference sequence). The CDR3 loop is CASSYSIGQGSSPLHF. DNA of the CDR3: TGTGCCAGCAGTTACTCGATTGGACAGGGGTCTTCACCCCTCCACTTT.

The J gene is TRBJ1-4, the V gene TRBV5-4, with 9 bases fitting TRBD1. CDR3 length: 14 residues. Trimming removed 3 bases from V and 8 bases from J; junction bases left unmatched: 5. Germline CDR1 reads SGHNT; CDR2 reads YYREEE (reference sequence). Here the CDR3 DNA reads TGTGCCAGCAGCTCGGGACAGGGTGGGGAAAAACTGTTTTTT. It specifies CASSSGQGGEKLFF.

The CDR3 sequence is CASSRRSSRGEQYF. The CDR3 DNA reads TGCGCCAGCAGCCGGAGGTCGTCGCGGGGAGAGCAGTACTTC. The V call is TRBV4-3, the J call TRBJ2-7, with a weak D call TRBD2 (6 bases). The V end lost 4 bases, the J end lost 7 bases, and 17 bases lay between the germline ends. The CDR3 extends over 14 amino acids. Germline values: CDR1 LGHNA, CDR2 YSLEER.

In its sample, this clone was seen once. The rearrangement joins TRBV27 to TRBJ2-7, with D perhaps TRBD1 (6 bases). Germline V gene data show CDR1 as MNHEY and CDR2 as SMNVEV (reference sequence). The CDR3 sequence is 15 residues long. Trimming removed 3 bases from V and 4 bases from J, with 16 bases in between. This chain's CDR3 is CASSLGTSLGYEQYF. CDR3 bases: TGTGCCAGCAGTTTGGGGACAAGCCTCGGGTACGAGCAGTACTTC.